This T cell receptor beta chain originates from a study of T cells in Graves' hyperthyroidism and ophthalmopathy. General observations from the study: Blood also contained most expanded thyroid clonotypes above 0.001. A model of 13 V-J features distinguished ophthalmopathy from stable hyperthyroidism.

Exclusion criteria comprised uncontrolled infection, other autoimmune disease, pregnancy or lactation. Unmatched junction bases numbered 3, after V lost 3 bases and J lost 4 bases. Germline CDR1 MDHEN, CDR2 SYDVKM. CDR3 length: 14 amino acids. This clonotype was seen repeatedly, ten times or more. No antigen is known for it. Amplified TCR beta CDR3 regions came from RNA transcripts. HTBI primers were the set used in a first-round RT-PCR of the TCR CDR3. From the multiplex PCR reads, TCRdb called clonotypes with MiXCR, one entry per CDR3 protein. The table lists hundreds of thousands of distinct CDR3 sequences, around 15% of them singletons.

The source material was blood. This rearrangement joins TRBV28 to TRBJ1-2; TRBD1 aligns across 9 bases. This TCR was recovered from a woman aged 45-65 years with Graves' ophthalmopathy. Here the CDR3 DNA reads TGTGCCAGCAGTTTCGGGACAGGGACCTATGGCTACACCTTC. Protein product: CASSFGTGTYGYTF.